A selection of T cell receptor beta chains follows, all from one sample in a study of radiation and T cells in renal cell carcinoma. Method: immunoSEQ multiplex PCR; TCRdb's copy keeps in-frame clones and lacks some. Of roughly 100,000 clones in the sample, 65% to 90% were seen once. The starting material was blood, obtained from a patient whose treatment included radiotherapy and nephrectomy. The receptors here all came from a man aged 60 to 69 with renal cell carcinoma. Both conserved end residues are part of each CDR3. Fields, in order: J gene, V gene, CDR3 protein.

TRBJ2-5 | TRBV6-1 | CASSELPGGAGETQYF
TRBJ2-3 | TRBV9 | CASSVVSGGPTDTQYF
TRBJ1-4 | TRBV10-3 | CAISDAGGSPGKLFF
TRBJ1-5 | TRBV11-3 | CASTRTLRVSQPQHF
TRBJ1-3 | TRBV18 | CASSLSGRVSGNTIYF
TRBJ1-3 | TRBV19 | CASTDRASVGNTIYF
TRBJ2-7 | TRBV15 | CATRDSRSYEQYF
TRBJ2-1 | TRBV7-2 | CASSLLRIAGGPGNEQFF
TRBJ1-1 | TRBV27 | CASRGTPNTEAFF
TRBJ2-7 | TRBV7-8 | CASSPPGTGGSYEQYF
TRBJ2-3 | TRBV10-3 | CAISDSRVAAGTDTQYF
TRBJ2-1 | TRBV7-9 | CASSLPTGGYNEQFF
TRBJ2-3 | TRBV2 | CASSERGRTDTQYF
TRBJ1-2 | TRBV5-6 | CASSLGRRDGYTF
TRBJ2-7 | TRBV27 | CASSTKWGYEQYF
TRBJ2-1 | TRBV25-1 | CASSHSSSYNEQFF
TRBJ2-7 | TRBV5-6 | CASSSRYGVTSYEQYF
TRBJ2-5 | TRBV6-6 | CASSYRETQYF
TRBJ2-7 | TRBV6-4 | CASTRGQGSFYEQYF
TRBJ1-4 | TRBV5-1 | CASSRTGGEKLFF
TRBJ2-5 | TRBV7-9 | CASSLGFAETQYF
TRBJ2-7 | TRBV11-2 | CASSYPAWGSYEQYF
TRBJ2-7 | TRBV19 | CASSITNAAPLF
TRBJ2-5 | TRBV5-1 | CASSRGSGRETQYF
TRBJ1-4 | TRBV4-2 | CASSRSRTGVEGKLFF
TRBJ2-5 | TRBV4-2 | CASSPRDEGEETQYF
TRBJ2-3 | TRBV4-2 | CASSQDRAGTTDTQYF
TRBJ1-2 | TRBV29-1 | CSVTGGEDYGYTF
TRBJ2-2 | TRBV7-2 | CASSWTGGSTGELFF
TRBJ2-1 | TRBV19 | CASSAPGGPFDEQFF
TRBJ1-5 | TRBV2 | CASSFGQGPQPQHF
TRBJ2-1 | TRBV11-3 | CASSLRDGRGYNEQFF
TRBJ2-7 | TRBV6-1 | CASSETLGGVLTYEQYF
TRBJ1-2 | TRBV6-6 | CASSYAERDGYTF
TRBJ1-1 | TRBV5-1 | CASLEGGTENTEAFF
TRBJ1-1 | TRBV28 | CASTTVWERDTEAFF
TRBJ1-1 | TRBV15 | CATSSFISPTEAFF
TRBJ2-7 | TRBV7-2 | CASSLRQGALYEQYF
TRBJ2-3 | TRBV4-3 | CASSQDLMSGRALSTDTQYF
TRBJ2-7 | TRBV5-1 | CASSLGSARYEQYF
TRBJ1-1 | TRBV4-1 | CASSQDRGRGTEAFF
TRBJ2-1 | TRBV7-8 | CASSLGTGGNNEQFF
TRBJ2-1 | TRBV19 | CASSIRGQDNEQFF
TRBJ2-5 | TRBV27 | CASSLVWEETQYF
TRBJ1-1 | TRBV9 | CASSVSRDVNTEAFF
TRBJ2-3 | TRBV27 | CASRVQGAADTQYF
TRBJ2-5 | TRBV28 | CASSLGQTGTQYF
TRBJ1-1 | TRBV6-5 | CASRDLVGYTEAFF
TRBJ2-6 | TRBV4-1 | CASSSQTGWSGANVLTF
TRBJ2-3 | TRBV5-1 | CASSLMSPTDTQYF
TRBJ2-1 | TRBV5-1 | CASSLDGDSYNEQFF
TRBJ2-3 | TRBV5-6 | CASSLDPLRWSPDTQYF
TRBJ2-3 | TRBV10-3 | CAIRGLAGEDAAQYF
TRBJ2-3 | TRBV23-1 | CASSQSSRGTDTQYF
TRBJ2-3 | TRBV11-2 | CASSWTQNTQYF
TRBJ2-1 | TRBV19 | CASIPTAGAYNEQFF
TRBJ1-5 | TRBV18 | CASSPLEAQPQHF
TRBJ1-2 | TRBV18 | CASSLAASEDGYTF
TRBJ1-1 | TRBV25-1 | CASSVRGSGTEAFF
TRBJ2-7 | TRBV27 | CASMNGPYEQYF